This paragraph reports one T cell receptor beta chain. Antigen unknown. CDR3 length: 17 amino acids. CDR1 and CDR2 from the germline V gene are MDHEN and SYDVKM. Trimming removed 3 bases from V and 7 bases from J, with 23 bases in between. The data originate from a study of T cell repertoires in cytomegalovirus infection. Study-level results: People with CMV and the relevant HLA were identified by cumulative public TCR beta family frequency. CMV-specific TCR beta clonotypes restricted by HLA-C dominated the ex vivo response.

One entry per CDR3 protein results from TCRdb running MiXCR on the reads. This table holds 200,000 to 250,000 distinct CDR3 sequences, 20% to 25% found once. The sample taken for sequencing was CD8+ T cells from PBMCs. The receptor was derived from a human donor in good health (CMV status not recorded). Some clones in this sample may be carry-over from other donors' samples. The chain joins TRBV28 to TRBJ2-3; possibly TRBD2 for D (6 bases). The CDR3 DNA is TGTGCCAGCAGTTTTATCCCTGGGGGGAGAGTAGGAAATACGCAGTATTTT. It specifies CASSFIPGGRVGNTQYF.